This TCR beta chain was recovered during a study of blood T cell repertoires in COVID-19. The V end lost 2 bases, the J end lost 5 bases, and 9 bases lay between the germline ends. The CDR3 extends over 13 amino acids. The germline CDR1 and CDR2 sequences are SGHTA and FQGTGA. Assay used: immunoSEQ multiplex PCR; TCRdb lists only in-frame clones, some missing. Altogether a few hundred thousand clones are present, 75% to 90% being singletons, with the ten largest covering about an eighth. The rearrangement joins TRBV7-3 to TRBJ2-5, with D possibly matching TRBD2 (6 bases). The sequence was collected from a woman aged 60 to 75 with acute or convalescent COVID-19. The source material was peripheral blood. In DNA form, the CDR3 reads TGTGCCAGCAGCTTAGGGCTAGCGGAGACCCAGTACTTC. Amino acid sequence: CASSLGLAETQYF.